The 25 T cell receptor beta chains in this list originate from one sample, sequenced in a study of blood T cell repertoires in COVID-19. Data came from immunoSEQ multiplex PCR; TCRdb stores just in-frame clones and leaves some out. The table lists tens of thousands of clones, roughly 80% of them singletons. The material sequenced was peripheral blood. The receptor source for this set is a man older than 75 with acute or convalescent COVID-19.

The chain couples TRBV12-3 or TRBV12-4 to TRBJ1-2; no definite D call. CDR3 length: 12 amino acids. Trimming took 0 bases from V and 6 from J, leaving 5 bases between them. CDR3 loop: CASSLAGNGYTF. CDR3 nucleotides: TGTGCCAGCAGTTTAGCCGGGAATGGCTACACCTTC.

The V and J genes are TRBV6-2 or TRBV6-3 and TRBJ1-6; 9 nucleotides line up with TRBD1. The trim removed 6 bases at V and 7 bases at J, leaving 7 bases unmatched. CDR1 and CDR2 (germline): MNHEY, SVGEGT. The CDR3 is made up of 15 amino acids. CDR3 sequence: CASSNLGTGNSPLHF. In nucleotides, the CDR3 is TGTGCCAGCAGCAACCTTGGGACAGGGAATTCACCCCTCCACTTT.

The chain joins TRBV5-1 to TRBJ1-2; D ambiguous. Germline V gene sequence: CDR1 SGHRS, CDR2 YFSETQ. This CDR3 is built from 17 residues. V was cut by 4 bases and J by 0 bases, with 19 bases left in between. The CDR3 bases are TGCGCCAGCAGCCAGGATCTTCTCGTTGGCGCTAACTATGGCTACACCTTC. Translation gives CASSQDLLVGANYGYTF.

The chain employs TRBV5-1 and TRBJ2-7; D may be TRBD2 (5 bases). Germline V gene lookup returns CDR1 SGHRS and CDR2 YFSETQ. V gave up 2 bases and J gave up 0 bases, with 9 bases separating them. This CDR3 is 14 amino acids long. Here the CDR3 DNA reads TGCGCCAGCAGCTTATCCGGGAACTCCTACGAGCAGTACTTC. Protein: CASSLSGNSYEQYF.

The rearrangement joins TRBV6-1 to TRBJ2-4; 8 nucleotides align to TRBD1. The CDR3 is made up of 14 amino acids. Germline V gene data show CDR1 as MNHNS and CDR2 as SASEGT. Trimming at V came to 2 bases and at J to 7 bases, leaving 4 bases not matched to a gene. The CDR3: CASSERTGTNIQYF. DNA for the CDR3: TGTGCCAGCAGTGAAAGGACAGGGACCAACATTCAGTACTTC.

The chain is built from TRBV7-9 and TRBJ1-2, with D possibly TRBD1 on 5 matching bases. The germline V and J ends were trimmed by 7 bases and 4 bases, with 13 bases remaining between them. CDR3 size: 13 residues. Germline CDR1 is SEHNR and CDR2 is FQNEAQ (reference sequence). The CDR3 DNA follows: TGTGCCAGCACTTTATTCGGGGGCTATGGCTACACCTTC. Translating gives CASTLFGGYGYTF.

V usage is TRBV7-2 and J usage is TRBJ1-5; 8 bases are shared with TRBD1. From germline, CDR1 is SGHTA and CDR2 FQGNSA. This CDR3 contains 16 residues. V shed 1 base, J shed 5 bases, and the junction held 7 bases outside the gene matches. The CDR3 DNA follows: TGTGCCAGCAGCTTAGTAGGGGGACAGGACTATCAGCCCCAGCATTTT. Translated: CASSLVGGQDYQPQHF.

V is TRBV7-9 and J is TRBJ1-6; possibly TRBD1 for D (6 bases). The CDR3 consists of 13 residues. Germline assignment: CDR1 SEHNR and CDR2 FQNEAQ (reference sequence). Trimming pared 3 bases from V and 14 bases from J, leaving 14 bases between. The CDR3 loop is CASSFLDSLSLHF. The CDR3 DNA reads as TGTGCCAGCAGCTTCCTGGACAGTTTATCCCTCCACTTT.

As DNA, the CDR3 is TGTGCCAGCAGCTTACGACAGGGTCTAGTCGCCGGGGAGCTGTTTTTT. Its protein product is CASSLRQGLVAGELFF. V and J are TRBV7-3 and TRBJ2-2, with TRBD1 matching over 7 bases. CDR1 is SGHTA, CDR2 FQGTGA, per germline. This CDR3 has 16 amino acids. V trimming: 2 bases; J trimming: 6 bases; junction bases outside the gene matches: 9. Based on the CDR3 plus reference TRBV7-3 and TRBJ2-2, the full variable domain is GAGVSQTPSNKVTEKGKYVELRCDPISGHTALYWYRQSLGQGPEFLIYFQGTGAADDSGLPNDRFFAVRPEGSVSTLKIQRTERGDSAVYLCASSLRQGLVAGELFFGEGSRLTVL.

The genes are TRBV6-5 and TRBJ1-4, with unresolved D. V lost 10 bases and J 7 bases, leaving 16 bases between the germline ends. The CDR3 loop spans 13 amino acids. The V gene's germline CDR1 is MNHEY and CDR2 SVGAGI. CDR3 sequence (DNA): TGTGCCACCACCCGGAGTGGGAGTGAAAAACTGTTTTTT. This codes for CATTRSGSEKLFF.

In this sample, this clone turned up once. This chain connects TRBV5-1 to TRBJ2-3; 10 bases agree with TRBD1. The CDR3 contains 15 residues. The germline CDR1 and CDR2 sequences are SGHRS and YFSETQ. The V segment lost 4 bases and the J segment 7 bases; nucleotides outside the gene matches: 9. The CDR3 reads CASSRAGQGMYTQYF. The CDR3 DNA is TGCGCCAGCAGCAGGGCGGGACAGGGGATGTATACGCAGTATTTT.

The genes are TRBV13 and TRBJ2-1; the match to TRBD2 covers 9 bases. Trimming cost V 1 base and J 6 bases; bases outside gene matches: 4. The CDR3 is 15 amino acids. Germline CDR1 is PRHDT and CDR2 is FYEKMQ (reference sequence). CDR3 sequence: CASSLDSGRGNEQFF. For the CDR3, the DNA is TGTGCCAGCAGCTTAGATAGCGGGAGAGGCAATGAGCAGTTCTTC.

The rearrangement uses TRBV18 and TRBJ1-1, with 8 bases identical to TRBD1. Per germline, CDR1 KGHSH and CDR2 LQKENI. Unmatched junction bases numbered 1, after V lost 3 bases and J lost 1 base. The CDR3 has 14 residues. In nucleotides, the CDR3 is TGTGCCAGCTCACCGACAGGGGCGAACACTGAAGCTTTCTTT. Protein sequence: CASSPTGANTEAFF.

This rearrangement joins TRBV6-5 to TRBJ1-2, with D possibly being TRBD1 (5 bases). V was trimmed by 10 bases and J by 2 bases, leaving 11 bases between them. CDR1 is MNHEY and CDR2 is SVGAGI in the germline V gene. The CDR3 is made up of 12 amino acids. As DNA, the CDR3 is TGTGCCATCCAGGGTCCCAACTATGGCTACACCTTC. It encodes CAIQGPNYGYTF.

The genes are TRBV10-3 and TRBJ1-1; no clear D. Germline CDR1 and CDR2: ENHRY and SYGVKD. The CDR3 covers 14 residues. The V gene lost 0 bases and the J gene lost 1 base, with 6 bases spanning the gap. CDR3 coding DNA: TGTGCCATCAGTGAGTCGTTGCGGAACACTGAAGCTTTCTTT. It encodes CAISESLRNTEAFF.

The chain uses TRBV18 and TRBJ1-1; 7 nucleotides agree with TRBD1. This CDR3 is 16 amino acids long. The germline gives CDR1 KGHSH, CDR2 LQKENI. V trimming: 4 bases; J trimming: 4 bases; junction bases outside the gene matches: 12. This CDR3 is CASSHRQGGVVTEAFF. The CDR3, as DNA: TGTGCCAGCTCACATAGACAGGGTGGAGTTGTCACTGAAGCTTTCTTT.

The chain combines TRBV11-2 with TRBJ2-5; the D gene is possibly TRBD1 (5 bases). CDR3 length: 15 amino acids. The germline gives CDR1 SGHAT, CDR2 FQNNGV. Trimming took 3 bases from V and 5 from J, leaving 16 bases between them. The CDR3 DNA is TGTGCCAGCAGCTTCAACCTAGGGGTGGGTGAGACCCAGTACTTC. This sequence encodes CASSFNLGVGETQYF.

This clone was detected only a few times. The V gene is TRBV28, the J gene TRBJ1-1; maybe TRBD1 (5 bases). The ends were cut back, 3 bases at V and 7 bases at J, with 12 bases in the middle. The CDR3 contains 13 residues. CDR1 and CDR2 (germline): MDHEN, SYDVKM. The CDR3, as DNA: TGTGCCAGCAGTTTCTGGGGGGAGGGTGAAGCTTTCTTT. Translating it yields CASSFWGEGEAFF.

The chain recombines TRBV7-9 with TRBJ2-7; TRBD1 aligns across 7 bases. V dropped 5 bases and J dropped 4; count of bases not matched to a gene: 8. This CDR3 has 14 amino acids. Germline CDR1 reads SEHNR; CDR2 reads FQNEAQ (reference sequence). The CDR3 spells CASSVEQGKYEQYF. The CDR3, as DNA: TGTGCCAGCAGCGTGGAACAGGGGAAGTACGAGCAGTACTTC.

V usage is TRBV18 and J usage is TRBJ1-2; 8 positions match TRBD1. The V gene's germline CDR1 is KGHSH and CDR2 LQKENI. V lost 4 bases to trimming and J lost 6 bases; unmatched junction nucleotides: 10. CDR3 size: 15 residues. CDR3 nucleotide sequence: TGTGCCAGCTCACTCGGACAGGGATCGGGTAATGGCTACACCTTC. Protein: CASSLGQGSGNGYTF.

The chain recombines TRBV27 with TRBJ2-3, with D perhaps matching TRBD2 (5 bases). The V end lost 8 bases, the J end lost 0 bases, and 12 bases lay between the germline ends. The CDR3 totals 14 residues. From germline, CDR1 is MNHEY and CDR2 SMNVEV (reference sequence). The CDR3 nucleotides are TGTGCCAGCCCCCCGGGAACTAGCACAGATACGCAGTATTTT. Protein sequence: CASPPGTSTDTQYF.

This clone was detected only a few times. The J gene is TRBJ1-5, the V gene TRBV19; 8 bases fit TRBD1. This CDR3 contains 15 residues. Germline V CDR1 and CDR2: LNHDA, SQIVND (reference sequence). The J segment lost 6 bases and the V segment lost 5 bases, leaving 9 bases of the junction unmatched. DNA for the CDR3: TGTGCCAGTAGTTCAGGACAGGGAGTTATTCAGCCCCAGCATTTT. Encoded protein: CASSSGQGVIQPQHF.

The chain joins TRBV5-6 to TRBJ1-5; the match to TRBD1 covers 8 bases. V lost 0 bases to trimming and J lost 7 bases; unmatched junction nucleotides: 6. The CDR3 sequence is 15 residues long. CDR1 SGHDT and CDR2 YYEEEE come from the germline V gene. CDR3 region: CASSLASRGQQPQHF. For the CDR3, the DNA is TGTGCCAGCAGCTTGGCCAGCAGGGGGCAACAGCCCCAGCATTTT.

The CDR3 bases are TGTGCCAGCAGCCAAGTGAGCAGGGGGCCCGGGGAGCTGTTTTTT. This codes for CASSQVSRGPGELFF. The chain combines TRBV3-1 (or the pseudogene TRBV3-2) with TRBJ2-2; 8 bases match TRBD1. This CDR3 has 15 residues. CDR1 is LGHDT and CDR2 is YNNKEL in the germline V gene (reference sequence). V dropped 1 base and J dropped 6; count of bases not matched to a gene: 4.

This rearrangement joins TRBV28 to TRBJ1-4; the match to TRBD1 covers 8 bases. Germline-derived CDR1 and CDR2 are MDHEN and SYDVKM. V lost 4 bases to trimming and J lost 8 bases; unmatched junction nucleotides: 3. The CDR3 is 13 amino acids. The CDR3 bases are TGTGCCAGCAGTTACGACAGGGGAGAAAAACTGTTTTTT. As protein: CASSYDRGEKLFF.